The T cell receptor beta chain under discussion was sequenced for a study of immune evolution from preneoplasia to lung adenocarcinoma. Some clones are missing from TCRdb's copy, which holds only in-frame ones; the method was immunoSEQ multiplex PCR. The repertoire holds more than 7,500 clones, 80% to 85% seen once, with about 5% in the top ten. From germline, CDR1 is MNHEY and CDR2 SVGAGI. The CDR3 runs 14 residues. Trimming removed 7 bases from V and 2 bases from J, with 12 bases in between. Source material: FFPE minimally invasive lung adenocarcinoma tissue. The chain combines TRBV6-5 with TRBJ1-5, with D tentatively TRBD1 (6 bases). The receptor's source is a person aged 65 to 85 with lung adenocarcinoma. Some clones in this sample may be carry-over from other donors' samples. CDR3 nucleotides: TGTGCCAGCAAGCGGGGGCAAGGCAATCAGCCCCAGCATTTT. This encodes CASKRGQGNQPQHF.